One sample yielded the 14 T cell receptor beta chains listed below, sequenced in a study of T-cell reconstitution after alpha-beta-depleted transplantation in children. Molecular barcoding with unique molecular identifiers was used for the TCRbeta library. In TCRdb, the PCR reads were re-called with MiXCR into one record per CDR3 protein. The sample records 350,000 to 450,000 distinct CDR3 sequences, 13% being singletons. The sequencing used PBMCs, collected from the stem cell graft. The receptors derive from a human donor who donated a stem cell graft to a child with Fanconi anemia.

Many counts were recorded for this clonotype. V is TRBV5-5 and J is TRBJ2-1; tentative D call: TRBD2 (6 bases). Trimming shortened V by 2 bases and J by 4 bases, and 13 bases separated the two germline ends. Germline V gene data show CDR1 as SGHKS and CDR2 as YYEKEE (reference sequence). The CDR3 length is 15 residues. The DNA for the CDR3 is TGTGCCAGCAGCTTAATAGGGGACTTTTACAATGAGCAGTTCTTC. Its translation is CASSLIGDFYNEQFF.

V and J are TRBV24-1 and TRBJ2-3; 8 nucleotides align to TRBD1. The CDR3 is made up of 15 amino acids. Germline CDR1 is KGHDR and CDR2 is SFDVKD. V lost 5 bases, J lost 4 bases, and 7 bases stayed unmatched. Written as DNA, the CDR3 is TGTGCCACCAGTGCCCGGACAGGGTATGCAGATACGCAGTATTTT. Amino acid sequence: CATSARTGYADTQYF.

The table lists this clonotype with a few counts. This sequence joins TRBV12-3 or TRBV12-4 and TRBJ1-2; D unresolved. V was pared by 4 bases and J by 5 bases, with 8 bases between. This CDR3 spans 12 amino acids. DNA for the CDR3: TGTGCCAGCAGTTCGACGGCGTATGGCTACACCTTC. Its protein is CASSSTAYGYTF.

This clonotype was counted a few times. CDR3 nucleotides: TGTGCCAGCAGCTTATCCCCAAACACCTACGAGCAGTACTTC. This gives the protein CASSLSPNTYEQYF. The genes are TRBV11-2 and TRBJ2-7; D is undetermined. The CDR3 totals 14 residues. Germline V CDR1 and CDR2: SGHAT, FQNNGV. The ends were cut back, 2 bases at V and 2 bases at J, with 10 bases in the middle. The complete variable domain, with remaining parts taken from reference TRBV11-2 and TRBJ2-7, reads EAGVAQSPRYKIIEKRQSVAFWCNPISGHATLYWYQQILGQGPKLLIQFQNNGVVDDSQLPKDRFSAERLKGVDSTLKIQPAKLEDSAVYLCASSLSPNTYEQYFGPGTRLTVT.

This clonotype came up many times. V gene TRBV5-6 combines with J gene TRBJ1-1; D unclear. CDR1 and CDR2 (germline): SGHDT, YYEEEE. V lost 3 bases and J 0 bases, leaving 12 bases between the germline ends. The CDR3 loop spans 15 amino acids. The CDR3 DNA follows: TGTGCCAGCAGCTCGAACCGGGGAGTGAACACTGAAGCTTTCTTT. The encoded protein is CASSSNRGVNTEAFF.

There are a few counts of this clonotype. CDR3 sequence (DNA): TGTGCCAGCACCCTTTACGGTGGTACCGGGGAGCTGTTTTTT. It specifies CASTLYGGTGELFF. The chain links TRBV7-9 to TRBJ2-2; D not certain. Trimming took off 7 bases at V and 5 bases at J, with 14 bases between the two ends. The germline gives CDR1 SEHNR, CDR2 FQNEAQ (reference sequence). The CDR3 sequence is 14 residues long.

There are many counts of this clonotype. The CDR3 sequence: CASSLRTNPHEQFF. Written as DNA, the CDR3 is TGTGCCAGCAGTCTTAGGACCAACCCCCATGAGCAGTTCTTC. The chain uses TRBV27 and TRBJ2-1; unclear D gene. This CDR3 has 14 residues. V was clipped by 5 bases and J by 8 bases, with 16 bases between them. Germline assignment: CDR1 MNHEY and CDR2 SMNVEV (reference sequence).

This clonotype has more than one count but fewer than ten. J is TRBJ2-3 and V is TRBV4-3; 9 nucleotides agree with TRBD2. Per the germline V gene, CDR1 is LGHNA and CDR2 is YSLEER. V trimming: 0 bases; J trimming: 5 bases; junction bases outside the gene matches: 9. This CDR3 has 17 amino acids. The CDR3 loop is CASSQDGGGGAQDTQYF. In nucleotides, the CDR3 is TGCGCCAGCAGCCAAGATGGGGGCGGGGGGGCTCAAGATACGCAGTATTTT.

The chain combines TRBV4-2 with TRBJ1-4; tentative D call: TRBD1 (6 bases). CDR3 length equals 14 residues. Trimming took off 0 bases at V and 6 bases at J, with 8 bases between the two ends. The germline CDR1 and CDR2 sequences are LGHNA and YNFKEQ. CDR3 sequence reads: CASSQDRGDEKLFF. CDR3 coding DNA: TGTGCCAGCAGCCAAGACAGGGGTGATGAAAAACTGTTTTTT.

This clonotype was seen repeatedly, ten times or more. The chain couples TRBV5-1 to TRBJ2-3, with a possible D match to TRBD2 (5 bases). V shed 0 bases and J shed 1 base, with 9 bases lying between them. Germline CDR1 is SGHRS and CDR2 is YFSETQ. This CDR3 is 15 amino acids long. The CDR3: CASSLGPAGTDTQYF. Here the CDR3 DNA reads TGCGCCAGCAGCTTGGGACCAGCGGGCACAGATACGCAGTATTTT.

In its sample, this clonotype was seen a few times. The chain carries TRBV12-3 or TRBV12-4 and TRBJ2-1; D remains ambiguous. Trimming removed 7 bases at V and 4 bases at J, with 8 bases between. The CDR3 has 12 residues. CDR3 loop: CASTTQYNEQFF. The CDR3 nucleotides read TGTGCCAGCACCACACAGTACAATGAGCAGTTCTTC.

This chain uses TRBV5-1 with TRBJ2-5; no clear D gene. The length of the CDR3 is 13 residues. V lost 5 bases to trimming and J lost 1 base, with 9 bases between them. Looked up from germline, CDR1 is SGHRS and CDR2 is YFSETQ. This chain's CDR3 is CASRVGSQETQYF. For the CDR3, the DNA is TGCGCCAGCAGGGTAGGATCCCAAGAGACCCAGTACTTC. Full variable domain (missing parts from reference TRBV5-1 and TRBJ2-5): KAGVTQTPRYLIKTRGQQVTLSCSPISGHRSVSWYQQTPGQGLQFLFEYFSETQRNKGNFPGRFSGRQFSNSRSEMNVSTLELGDSALYLCASRVGSQETQYFGPGTRLLVL.

This clonotype was seen repeatedly, ten times or more. The chain has TRBV2 and TRBJ1-1; D may be TRBD1 (5 bases). This CDR3 comprises 13 residues. V was shortened by 0 bases and J by 4 bases, with 6 bases between the two germline ends. Germline V lookup: CDR1 SNHLY, CDR2 FYNNEI. CDR3 in amino acids: CASSEAGTTEAFF. Written as DNA, the CDR3 is TGTGCCAGCAGTGAAGCTGGGACCACTGAAGCTTTCTTT. Drawing the rest from reference TRBV2 and TRBJ1-1, the complete variable domain is EPEVTQTPSHQVTQMGQEVILRCVPISNHLYFYWYRQILGQKVEFLVSFYNNEISEKSEIFDDQFSVERPDGSNFTLKIRSTKLEDSAMYFCASSEAGTTEAFFGQGTRLTVV.

V usage is TRBV11-2 and J usage is TRBJ2-1, with 11 bases fitting TRBD2. There are 17 residues in the CDR3. V was clipped by 4 bases and J by 6 bases; unmatched bases: 11. Germline loops: CDR1 SGHAT, CDR2 FQNNGV. The DNA of the CDR3 is TGTGCCAGCAGCTCCCCCTTAGCGGGAGGGCCGGGCAATGAGCAGTTCTTC. Its translation is CASSSPLAGGPGNEQFF.